This T cell receptor (beta chain) was retrieved from a study of T cells after yellow fever vaccination. One entry per CDR3 protein, called by TCRdb with MiXCR from the 5' RACE reads. The table includes around 610,000 distinct CDR3 sequences, approximately 13% detected once. This CDR3 has 14 residues. Germline lookup yields CDR1 SGHDT and CDR2 YYEEEE. Trimming stripped 3 bases from V and 0 bases from J, with 7 bases between. In its sample, this clonotype was seen a few times. The sequencing here drew on PBMCs, taken on the day of the yellow fever booster vaccination. The sequence derives from a man aged 25 to 40 who received the YFV17D yellow fever vaccine. J is TRBJ2-4 and V is TRBV5-6; D possibly uses TRBD1 or TRBD2 (5 bases each). The CDR3 DNA is TGTGCCAGCAGCTGGGGGACAGCCAAAAACATTCAGTACTTC. It encodes CASSWGTAKNIQYF. Full variable domain (rest looked up from reference TRBV5-6 and TRBJ2-4): DAGVTQSPTHLIKTRGQQVTLRCSPKSGHDTVSWYQQALGQGPQFIFQYYEEEERQRGNFPDRFSGHQFPNYSSELNVNALLLGDSALYLCASSWGTAKNIQYFGAGTRLSVL.